This T cell receptor (beta chain) came from a study of blood T cell repertoires in COVID-19. The CDR3 is made up of 13 amino acids. V trimming: 5 bases; J trimming: 8 bases; junction bases outside the gene matches: 6. Germline CDR1 SGHVS, CDR2 FQNEAQ. Measured with immunoSEQ multiplex PCR; TCRdb has only the in-frame clones, and not every one. The table shows fewer than 700,000 clones, with roughly 91% occurring only once. Sequencing was done on a sample of peripheral blood. The V call is TRBV7-8, the J call TRBJ1-5; 7 bases match TRBD1. The origin of this receptor is a woman aged 45-59 years with COVID-19, enrolled during active disease. The CDR3 is CASSRQGMEPQHF. The CDR3 DNA sequence: TGTGCCAGCAGCCGACAGGGAATGGAGCCCCAGCATTTT.